The clone carrying this T cell receptor beta chain appeared a few times. The data were obtained in a study of blood T cell repertoires in COVID-19. Turning to the study itself: Spain, Italy and the United States supplied samples that represented acute and convalescent COVID-19. Nucleic acid was either cDNA or gDNA, and it came from T cells, B-cell-depleted T cells, or PBMCs.

Original handling: Estimation of nucleated cell counts relied on the amplification of reference gene primers. Repertoires were generated with immunoSEQ multiplex PCR, while TCRdb's copy carries only in-frame clones and drops some. That table supplies the V and J calls and clone size; D and trimming were determined from the DNA. The sample contains roughly 35,000 clones, less than 80% of which appear only once. With V trimmed by 2 bases and J by 3 bases, 13 bases remained unmatched. The CDR3 length is 18 residues. The germline CDR1 and CDR2 sequences are LGHNA and YNFKEQ. The chain joins TRBV4-2 to TRBJ2-3, with 8 bases that match TRBD2. Sequencing input: peripheral blood. The TCR comes from an elderly man with acute or convalescent COVID-19. The CDR3 spells CASSQIDLAGYLTDTQYF. CDR3 DNA sequence: TGTGCCAGCAGCCAAATAGATTTAGCGGGGTATTTGACAGATACGCAGTATTTT.